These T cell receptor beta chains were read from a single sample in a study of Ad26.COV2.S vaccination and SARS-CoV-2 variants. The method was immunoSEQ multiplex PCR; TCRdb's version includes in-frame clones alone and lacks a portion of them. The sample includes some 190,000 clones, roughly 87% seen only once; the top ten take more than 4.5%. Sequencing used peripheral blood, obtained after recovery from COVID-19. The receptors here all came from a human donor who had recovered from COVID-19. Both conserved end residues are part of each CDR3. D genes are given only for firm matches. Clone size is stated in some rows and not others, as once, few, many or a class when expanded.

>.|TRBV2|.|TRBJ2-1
CASTRSFF
TGTGCCAGCACCCGATCGTTCTTC
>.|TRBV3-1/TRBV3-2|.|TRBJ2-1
CASSQGRGGGSYNEQFF
TGTGCCAGCAGCCAAGGGAGGGGGGGTGGATCCTACAATGAGCAGTTCTTC
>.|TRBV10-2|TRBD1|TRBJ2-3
CASKWGQGPDTQYF
TGCGCCAGCAAATGGGGACAGGGGCCAGATACGCAGTATTTT
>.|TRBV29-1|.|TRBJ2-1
CSGERSSYNEQFF
TGCAGCGGGGAGCGAAGCTCCTACAATGAGCAGTTCTTC
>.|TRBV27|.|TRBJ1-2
CASSSRPGEGYRYTF
TGTGCCAGCAGCTCTAGGCCGGGCGAGGGTTATCGCTACACCTTC
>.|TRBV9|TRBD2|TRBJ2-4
CASSVGTSGGNIQYF
TGTGCCAGCAGCGTAGGGACTAGCGGGGGGAACATTCAGTACTTC
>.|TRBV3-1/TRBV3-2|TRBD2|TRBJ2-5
CASRLSGGQETQYF
TGTGCCAGCAGACTTAGCGGGGGACAAGAGACCCAGTACTTC
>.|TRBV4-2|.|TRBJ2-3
CASSQSPLRGGGPDTQYF
TGTGCCAGCAGCCAGTCCCCCCTGCGGGGCGGAGGTCCAGATACGCAGTATTTT
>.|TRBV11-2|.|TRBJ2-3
CASSLGLGDYTDTQYF
TGTGCCAGCAGCTTAGGGCTGGGGGATTACACAGATACGCAGTATTTT
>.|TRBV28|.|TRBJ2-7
CASSRPAWEQYF
TGTGCCAGCAGTCGCCCAGCCTGGGAGCAGTACTTC
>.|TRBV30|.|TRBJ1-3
CAWIKRFPDENTIYF
TGTGCCTGGATTAAGAGATTTCCTGATGAAAACACCATATATTTT
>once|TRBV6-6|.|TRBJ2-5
CASSVERFQETQYF
TGTGCCAGCAGTGTCGAACGATTCCAAGAGACCCAGTACTTC
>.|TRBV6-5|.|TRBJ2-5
CASKRGRNQETQYF
TGTGCCAGCAAAAGAGGACGGAACCAAGAGACCCAGTACTTC
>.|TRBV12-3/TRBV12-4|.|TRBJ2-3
CASSFRPTDTQYF
TGTGCCAGCAGTTTCCGCCCTACAGATACGCAGTATTTT
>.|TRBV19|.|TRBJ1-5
CASELQGNINQPQHF
TGTGCCAGTGAGCTACAGGGAAATATCAATCAGCCCCAGCATTTT
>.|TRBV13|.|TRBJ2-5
CASSYGTIQETQYF
TGTGCCAGCAGCTATGGGACGATACAAGAGACCCAGTACTTC